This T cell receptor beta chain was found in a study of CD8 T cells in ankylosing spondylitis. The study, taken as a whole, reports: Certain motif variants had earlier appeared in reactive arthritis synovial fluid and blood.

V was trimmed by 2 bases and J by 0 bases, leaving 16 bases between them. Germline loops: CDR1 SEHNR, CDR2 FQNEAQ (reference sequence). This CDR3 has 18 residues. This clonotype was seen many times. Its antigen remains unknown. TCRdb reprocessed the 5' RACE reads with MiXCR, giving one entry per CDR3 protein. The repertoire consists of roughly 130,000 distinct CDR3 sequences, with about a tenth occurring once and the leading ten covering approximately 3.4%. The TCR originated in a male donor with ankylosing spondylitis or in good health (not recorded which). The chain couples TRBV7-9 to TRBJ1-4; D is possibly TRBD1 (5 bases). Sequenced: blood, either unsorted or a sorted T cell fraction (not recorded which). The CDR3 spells CASSLPPGTVATNEKLFF. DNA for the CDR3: TGTGCCAGCAGCTTACCGCCAGGGACCGTTGCAACTAATGAAAAACTGTTTTTT.